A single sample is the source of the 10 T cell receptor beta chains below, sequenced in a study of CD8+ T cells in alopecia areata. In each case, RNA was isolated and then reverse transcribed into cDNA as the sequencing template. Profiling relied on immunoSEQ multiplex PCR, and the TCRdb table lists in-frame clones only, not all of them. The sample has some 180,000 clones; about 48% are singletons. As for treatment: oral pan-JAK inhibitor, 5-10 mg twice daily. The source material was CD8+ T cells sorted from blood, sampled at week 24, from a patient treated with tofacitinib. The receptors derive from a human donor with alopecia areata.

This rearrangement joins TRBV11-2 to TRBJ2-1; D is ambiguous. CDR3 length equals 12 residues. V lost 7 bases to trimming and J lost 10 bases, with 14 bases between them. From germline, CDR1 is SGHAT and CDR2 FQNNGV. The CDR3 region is CASTMTRKEQFF. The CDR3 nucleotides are TGTGCCAGCACCATGACCCGGAAAGAGCAGTTCTTC.

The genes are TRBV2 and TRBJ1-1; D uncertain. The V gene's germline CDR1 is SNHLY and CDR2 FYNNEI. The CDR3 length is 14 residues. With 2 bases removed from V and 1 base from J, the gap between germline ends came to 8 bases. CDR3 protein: CASSERATNTEAFF. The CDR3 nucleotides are TGTGCCAGCAGTGAAAGGGCGACGAACACTGAAGCTTTCTTT.

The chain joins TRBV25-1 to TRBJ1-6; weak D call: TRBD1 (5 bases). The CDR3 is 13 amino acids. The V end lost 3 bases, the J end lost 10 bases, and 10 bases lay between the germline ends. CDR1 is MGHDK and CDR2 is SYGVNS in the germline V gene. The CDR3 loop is CASSDGHKSPLHF. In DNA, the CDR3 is TGTGCCAGCAGTGACGGACACAAGTCACCCCTCCACTTT.

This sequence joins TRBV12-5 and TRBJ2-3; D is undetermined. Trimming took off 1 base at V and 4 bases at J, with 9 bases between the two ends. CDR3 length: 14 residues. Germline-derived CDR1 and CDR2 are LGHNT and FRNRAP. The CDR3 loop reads CASGLEVRADTQYF. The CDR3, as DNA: TGTGCTAGTGGTTTGGAGGTTAGGGCAGATACGCAGTATTTT.

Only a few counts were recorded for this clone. CDR3 nucleotide sequence: TGTGCCATCACTATCCGGGCCCAGGGGGACCCTCGGAACACTGAAGCTTTCTTT. Protein: CAITIRAQGDPRNTEAFF. The gene calls are TRBV10-3 and TRBJ1-1, with 7 bases matching TRBD1. V lost 7 bases and J lost 1; bases outside the gene matches: 18. The CDR3 is made up of 18 amino acids. Germline loops: CDR1 ENHRY, CDR2 SYGVKD.

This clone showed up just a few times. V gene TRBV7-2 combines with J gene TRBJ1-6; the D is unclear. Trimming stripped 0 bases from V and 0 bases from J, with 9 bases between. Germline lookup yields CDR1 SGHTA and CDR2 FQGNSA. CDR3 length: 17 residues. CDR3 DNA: TGTGCCAGCAGCTTAGCGGATCTGAGCTCCTATAATTCACCCCTCCACTTT. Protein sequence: CASSLADLSSYNSPLHF.

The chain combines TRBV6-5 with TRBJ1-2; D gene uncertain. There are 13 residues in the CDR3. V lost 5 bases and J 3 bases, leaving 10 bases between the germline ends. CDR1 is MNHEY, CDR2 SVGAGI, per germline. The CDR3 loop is CASSPTGDYGYTF. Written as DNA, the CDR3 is TGTGCCAGCAGTCCGACGGGAGACTATGGCTACACCTTC.

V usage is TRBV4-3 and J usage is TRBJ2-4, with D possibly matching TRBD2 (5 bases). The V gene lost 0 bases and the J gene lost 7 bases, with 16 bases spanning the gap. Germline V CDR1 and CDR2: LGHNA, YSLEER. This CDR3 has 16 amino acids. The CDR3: CASSQDGEGFGNIQYF. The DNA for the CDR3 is TGCGCCAGCAGCCAAGATGGAGAGGGCTTTGGGAACATTCAGTACTTC.

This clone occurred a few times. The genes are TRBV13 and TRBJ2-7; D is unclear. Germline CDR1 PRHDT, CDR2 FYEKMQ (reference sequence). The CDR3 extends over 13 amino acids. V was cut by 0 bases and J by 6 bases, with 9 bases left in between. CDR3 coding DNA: TGTGCCAGCAGCTTAGGCCGGGTCCGCGAGCAGTACTTC. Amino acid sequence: CASSLGRVREQYF. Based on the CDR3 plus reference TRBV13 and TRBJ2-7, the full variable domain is AAGVIQSPRHLIKEKRETATLKCYPIPRHDTVYWYQQGPGQDPQFLISFYEKMQSDKGSIPDRFSAQQFSDYHSELNMSSLELGDSALYFCASSLGRVREQYFGPGTRLTVT.

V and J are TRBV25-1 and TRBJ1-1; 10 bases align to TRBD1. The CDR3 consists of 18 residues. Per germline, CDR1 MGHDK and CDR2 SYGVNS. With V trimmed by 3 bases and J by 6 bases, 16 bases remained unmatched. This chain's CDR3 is CASSDPDMGTGVSAEAFF. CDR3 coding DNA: TGTGCCAGCAGTGACCCCGACATGGGGACAGGGGTTTCGGCTGAAGCTTTCTTT.